This T cell receptor (beta chain) was identified in a study of low-dose radiotherapy and immunotherapy resistance in tumors. cDNA synthesis used a TRAV/TRBV-specific primer set for both chains. TCR amplification involved about 20 PCR cycles with a constant-region primer and V-primer adapter. Via MiXCR, TCRdb re-called the reads, giving one row per CDR3 protein. The table records 50,000 or so distinct CDR3 sequences, under 30% of them present only once. The CDR3 extends over 15 amino acids. Germline V lookup: CDR1 SGHRS, CDR2 YFSETQ. Described time point: after trial treatment. Treatment noted: LDRT plus nivolumab, ipilimumab, low-dose cyclophosphamide and aspirin (RACIN trial). This clonotype was recorded many times. At one end, the junction sequence differs from germline, possibly due to a read error.

The V and J genes are TRBV5-1 and TRBJ1-2; a possible D gene is TRBD1 (6 bases). The sample here was PBMCs, taken after low-dose radiotherapy plus immunotherapy. The source is a male donor with prostate cancer. The CDR3 bases are TGTGCCAGCAGCCCCACCTCGCCAGGGGAGTATGGCTACACCTTC. Its translation is CASSPTSPGEYGYTF.